The 21 T cell receptor beta chains below were found in one sample sequenced in a study of cytomegalovirus exposure and HLA in healthy donors. Both 60 Vbeta primers and 13 Jbeta primers went into the PCR. TCRdb keeps only in-frame clones here, not all; method: immunoSEQ multiplex PCR. The table lists about 57,000 clones, approximately 77% of them singletons. Sequencing was performed on PBMCs. These receptors were obtained from a woman between 50 and 59 years old in good health and CMV-seronegative.

This clone was found once. V and J are TRBV7-9 and TRBJ1-3; D gene unclear. The germline V and J ends were trimmed by 1 base and 7 bases, with 11 bases remaining between them. There are 14 residues in the CDR3. The germline V gene has CDR1 SEHNR and CDR2 FQNEAQ (reference sequence). The CDR3 DNA sequence: TGTGCCAGCAGCTTAGGGGCGGGCCAGAACACCATATATTTT. It yields the protein CASSLGAGQNTIYF.

In this sample, this clone turned up once. CDR3: CASSSPIGQGKSGYTF. CDR3 DNA: TGTGCCAGCAGTTCCCCCATCGGACAGGGTAAGAGTGGCTACACCTTC. The chain employs TRBV28 and TRBJ1-2; 8 bases are a match to TRBD1. Losses at the gene ends were 4 bases for V and 7 bases for J; bases not matched to a gene: 14. Germline CDR1 and CDR2: MDHEN and SYDVKM. The CDR3 is 16 amino acids.

The gene calls are TRBV9 and TRBJ1-4, with no clear D. The V and J ends lost 0 bases and 0 bases respectively, with 9 bases between them. Germline V lookup: CDR1 SGDLS, CDR2 YYNGEE. The CDR3 is made up of 16 amino acids. The CDR3 loop is CASSVGGESTNEKLFF. CDR3 nucleotides: TGTGCCAGCAGCGTAGGTGGAGAATCAACTAATGAAAAACTGTTTTTT.

The gene calls are TRBV28 and TRBJ2-1; 9 bases map to TRBD1. This CDR3 comprises 17 residues. The trim removed 3 bases at V and 6 bases at J, leaving 12 bases unmatched. Looked up from germline, CDR1 is MDHEN and CDR2 is SYDVKM. The CDR3 spells CASSFGGGTGIFNEQFF. The DNA for the CDR3 is TGTGCCAGCAGTTTCGGTGGGGGGACAGGGATCTTCAATGAGCAGTTCTTC.

In its sample, this clone was seen a few times. This chain connects TRBV19 to TRBJ2-7, with a tentative D call TRBD2 (6 bases). This CDR3 has 15 residues. Trimming cost V 2 bases and J 2 bases, with 13 bases left between them. Germline-derived CDR1 and CDR2 are LNHDA and SQIVND (reference sequence). In DNA form, the CDR3 reads TGTGCCAGTAGTATATCGTCTAGCGACACCTACGAGCAGTACTTC. It translates to CASSISSSDTYEQYF.

This chain joins TRBV19 and TRBJ2-7; 7 bases agree with TRBD1. Germline-derived CDR1 and CDR2 are LNHDA and SQIVND (reference sequence). V lost 5 bases to trimming and J lost 2 bases; unmatched junction nucleotides: 6. The length of the CDR3 is 14 residues. CDR3: CASSSGTAAYEQYF. In DNA, the CDR3 is TGTGCCAGTAGTTCGGGGACAGCAGCCTACGAGCAGTACTTC.

V usage is TRBV28 and J usage is TRBJ2-3; D ambiguous. Germline assignment: CDR1 MDHEN and CDR2 SYDVKM. Trimming took off 3 bases at V and 0 bases at J, with 7 bases between the two ends. The CDR3 runs 14 residues. CDR3 sequence reads: CASSLSLSTDTQYF. For the CDR3, the DNA is TGTGCCAGCAGTTTGAGTCTCAGCACAGATACGCAGTATTTT.

The J gene is TRBJ1-2, the V gene TRBV2, with 7 bases aligning to TRBD1. The germline V gene has CDR1 SNHLY and CDR2 FYNNEI. This CDR3 spans 15 amino acids. V was clipped by 6 bases and J by 4 bases; unmatched bases: 11. The CDR3 sequence: CASRATGEGSYGYTF. The CDR3, as DNA: TGTGCCAGCAGGGCCACAGGGGAAGGGTCCTATGGCTACACCTTC.

The rearrangement uses TRBV6-1 and TRBJ1-1; the D is unclear. The CDR3 spans 13 residues. The V gene lost 5 bases and the J gene lost 4 bases, with 11 bases spanning the gap. The germline CDR1 and CDR2 sequences are MNHNS and SASEGT. The CDR3 loop is CASSPIPGTEAFF. CDR3 nucleotides: TGTGCCAGCAGTCCCATCCCAGGCACTGAAGCTTTCTTT.

CDR3 loop: CASSLSGSNEQYF. CDR3 nucleotide sequence: TGTGCCAGCAGCTTAAGCGGGAGCAACGAGCAGTACTTC. This chain joins TRBV5-4 and TRBJ2-7, with 8 bases that match TRBD2. The CDR3 totals 13 residues. After removal of 2 bases from V and 5 bases from J, the junction contained 3 bases not matched to a gene. From germline, CDR1 is SGHNT and CDR2 YYREEE (reference sequence).

CDR3 residues: CASSNPGQGTYEQYF. CDR3 DNA sequence: TGTGCCAGCAGTAATCCGGGACAGGGAACGTACGAGCAGTACTTC. The rearrangement joins TRBV2 to TRBJ2-7; 9 bases line up with TRBD1. Looked up from germline, CDR1 is SNHLY and CDR2 is FYNNEI. The CDR3 totals 15 residues. Trimming at V came to 5 bases and at J to 4 bases, leaving 9 bases not matched to a gene.

The chain carries TRBV27 and TRBJ2-3; 12 bases fit TRBD2. Germline V gene sequence: CDR1 MNHEY, CDR2 SMNVEV (reference sequence). The ends lost 4 bases at V and 6 bases at J; junction bases unmatched: 11. The CDR3 contains 17 residues. In nucleotides, the CDR3 is TGTGCCAGCAGTTCTAGAGGACTAGCGGGGCGCAGCGATACGCAGTATTTT. Protein sequence: CASSSRGLAGRSDTQYF.

The gene calls are TRBV7-9 and TRBJ2-5; the match to TRBD1 covers 7 bases. V lost 5 bases and J lost 0; bases outside the gene matches: 9. The germline V gene encodes CDR1 SEHNR and CDR2 FQNEAQ (reference sequence). The CDR3 covers 16 residues. CDR3 in DNA: TGTGCCAGCAGCCGGGGACAGCTCTCGTACCAAGAGACCCAGTACTTC. Protein: CASSRGQLSYQETQYF.

This clone was counted between two and nine times. The J gene is TRBJ1-6, the V gene TRBV6-5; no clear D. CDR1 is MNHEY, CDR2 SVGAGI, per germline. The CDR3 consists of 12 residues. V shed 7 bases and J shed 10 bases, with 11 bases lying between them. The CDR3 DNA follows: TGTGCCAGCACGACGGCGAGGTCACCCCTCCACTTT. This translates into CASTTARSPLHF.

In this sample, this clone turned up once. The chain couples TRBV29-1 to TRBJ2-1; D perhaps matches TRBD2 (6 bases). Germline CDR1 reads SQVTM; CDR2 reads ANQGSEA. V lost 6 bases and J lost 6, with 15 bases in between. This CDR3 is 13 amino acids long. As DNA, the CDR3 is TGCAGCGTGGGACTCACACAAACCAATGAGCAGTTCTTC. It codes for CSVGLTQTNEQFF.

In its sample, this clone was seen a few times. This sequence joins TRBV10-3 and TRBJ2-7; 8 bases match TRBD2. This CDR3 is 14 amino acids long. V dropped 4 bases and J dropped 7; count of bases not matched to a gene: 9. Germline V CDR1 and CDR2: ENHRY, SYGVKD. CDR3 nucleotides: TGTGCCATCAGTGGGGGACTAGTGGGGGCTGAGCAGTACTTC. Its translation: CAISGGLVGAEQYF.

This clone appeared once. The chain is built from TRBV28 and TRBJ2-1; 13 bases agree with TRBD2. Losses at the gene ends were 8 bases for V and 3 bases for J; bases not matched to a gene: 10. CDR1 is MDHEN and CDR2 is SYDVKM in the germline V gene. The CDR3 runs 17 residues. Here the CDR3 DNA reads TGTGCCAGCCAGGGGACTAGCGGGACGCCAGACTACAATGAGCAGTTCTTC. Its protein is CASQGTSGTPDYNEQFF.

The V call is TRBV30, the J call TRBJ1-2; TRBD1 might be the D (5 bases). CDR3 length equals 13 residues. V dropped 7 bases and J dropped 0 bases, with 12 bases sitting between them. Germline values: CDR1 GTSNPN, CDR2 SVGIG (reference sequence). CDR3 DNA: TGTGCCTCGCCCGGGGGATCTAACTATGGCTACACCTTC. It specifies CASPGGSNYGYTF.

This clone has a handful of counts. The chain uses TRBV10-3 and TRBJ2-3, with D tentatively TRBD2 (7 bases). The V gene's germline CDR1 is ENHRY and CDR2 SYGVKD. CDR3 length equals 14 residues. Trimming left V 4 bases short and J 5 bases short, with 13 bases between. The CDR3 nucleotides read TGTGCCATCAGTGTGGGGGGGCCCGGAGATACGCAGTATTTT. Its protein product is CAISVGGPGDTQYF.

The chain links TRBV5-1 to TRBJ1-2, with a weak D call TRBD1 (5 bases). Trimming took off 3 bases at V and 4 bases at J, with 13 bases between the two ends. Germline values: CDR1 SGHRS, CDR2 YFSETQ. This CDR3 comprises 14 residues. This CDR3 is CASSWGPEAYGYTF. The CDR3 DNA reads TGCGCCAGCAGCTGGGGCCCCGAGGCCTATGGCTACACCTTC. The full variable domain, completed using reference TRBV5-1 and TRBJ1-2, is KAGVTQTPRYLIKTRGQQVTLSCSPISGHRSVSWYQQTPGQGLQFLFEYFSETQRNKGNFPGRFSGRQFSNSRSEMNVSTLELGDSALYLCASSWGPEAYGYTFGSGTRLTVV.

The chain combines TRBV9 with TRBJ1-2; no firm D call. V was clipped by 4 bases and J by 4 bases, with 14 bases between them. Germline CDR1 reads SGDLS; CDR2 reads YYNGEE. The CDR3 is made up of 14 amino acids. CDR3 in DNA: TGTGCCAGCAGCCCAACAGAGGGCTTCTATGGCTACACCTTC. Amino acid sequence: CASSPTEGFYGYTF.